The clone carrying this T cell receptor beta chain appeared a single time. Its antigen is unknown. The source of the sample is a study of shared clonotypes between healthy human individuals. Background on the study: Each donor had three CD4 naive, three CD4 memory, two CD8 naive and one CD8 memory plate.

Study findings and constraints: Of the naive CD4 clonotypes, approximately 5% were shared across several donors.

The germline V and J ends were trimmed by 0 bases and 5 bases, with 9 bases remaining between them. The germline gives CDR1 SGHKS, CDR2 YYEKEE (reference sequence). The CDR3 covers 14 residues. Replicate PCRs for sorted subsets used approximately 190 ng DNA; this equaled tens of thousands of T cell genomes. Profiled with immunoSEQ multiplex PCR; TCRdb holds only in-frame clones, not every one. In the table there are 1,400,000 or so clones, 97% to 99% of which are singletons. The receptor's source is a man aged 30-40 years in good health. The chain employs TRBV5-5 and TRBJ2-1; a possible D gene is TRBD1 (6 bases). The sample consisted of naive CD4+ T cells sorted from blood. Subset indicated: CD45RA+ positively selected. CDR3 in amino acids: CASSLGQVDNEQFF. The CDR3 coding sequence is TGTGCCAGCAGCTTGGGACAGGTTGACAATGAGCAGTTCTTC.